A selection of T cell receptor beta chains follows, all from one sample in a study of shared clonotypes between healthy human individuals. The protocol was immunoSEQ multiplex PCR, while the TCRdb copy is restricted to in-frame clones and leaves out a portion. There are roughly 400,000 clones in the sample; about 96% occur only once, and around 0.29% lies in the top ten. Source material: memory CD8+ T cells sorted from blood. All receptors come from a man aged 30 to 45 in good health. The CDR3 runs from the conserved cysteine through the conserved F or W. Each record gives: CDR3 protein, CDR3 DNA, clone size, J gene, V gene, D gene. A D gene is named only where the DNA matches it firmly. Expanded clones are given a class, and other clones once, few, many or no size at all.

CDR3aa: CASSLATPGTSGRTDYNEQFF; CDR3nt: TGTGCCAGCAGCTTAGCCACCCCCGGGACTAGCGGGAGGACGGATTACAATGAGCAGTTCTTC; abundance: .; j_gene: TRBJ2-1; v_gene: TRBV7-6; d_gene: TRBD2
CDR3aa: CASSLDNTIYF; CDR3nt: TGTGCCAGCAGCTTAGACAACACCATATATTTT; abundance: once; j_gene: TRBJ1-3; v_gene: TRBV11-2; d_gene: .
CDR3aa: CASSLTGGEKLFF; CDR3nt: TGTGCCAGCAGCTTGACAGGGGGCGAAAAACTGTTTTTT; abundance: .; j_gene: TRBJ1-4; v_gene: TRBV7-9; d_gene: TRBD1
CDR3aa: CASSSVDRGGNEQFF; CDR3nt: TGTGCCAGCAGCTCGGTGGACAGGGGAGGGAATGAGCAGTTCTTC; abundance: .; j_gene: TRBJ2-1; v_gene: TRBV7-6; d_gene: TRBD1
CDR3aa: CASSSRQGQPQHF; CDR3nt: TGTGCCAGCAGTTCCAGACAGGGGCAGCCCCAGCATTTT; abundance: few; j_gene: TRBJ1-5; v_gene: TRBV27; d_gene: TRBD1
CDR3aa: CAWSLSTRLLNSPLHF; CDR3nt: TGTGCCTGGAGTTTGAGCACGAGACTACTAAATTCACCCCTCCACTTT; abundance: .; j_gene: TRBJ1-6; v_gene: TRBV30; d_gene: .
CDR3aa: CASKYQETQYF; CDR3nt: TGTGCCAGTAAGTACCAAGAGACCCAGTACTTC; abundance: .; j_gene: TRBJ2-5; v_gene: TRBV28; d_gene: .
CDR3aa: CASSLGVGTGGNQPQHF; CDR3nt: TGTGCCAGCAGCTTAGGGGTGGGGACAGGGGGCAATCAGCCCCAGCATTTT; abundance: .; j_gene: TRBJ1-5; v_gene: TRBV7-8; d_gene: TRBD1
CDR3aa: CASSYPGTSVNIQYF; CDR3nt: TGTGCCAGCAGTTACCCCGGGACTAGTGTAAACATTCAGTACTTC; abundance: .; j_gene: TRBJ2-4; v_gene: TRBV6-5; d_gene: TRBD2
CDR3aa: CASSPRPPPGELFF; CDR3nt: TGTGCCAGCAGCCCGCGGCCCCCCCCGGGGGAGCTGTTTTTT; abundance: .; j_gene: TRBJ2-2; v_gene: TRBV4-2; d_gene: .
CDR3aa: CASWGQDRGRTSEQFF; CDR3nt: TGTGCCAGTTGGGGACAGGACAGGGGTAGAACTAGTGAGCAGTTCTTC; abundance: .; j_gene: TRBJ2-1; v_gene: TRBV28; d_gene: TRBD1
CDR3aa: CASSFGLAGAYEQYF; CDR3nt: TGTGCCAGCAGTTTTGGGCTAGCGGGAGCCTACGAGCAGTACTTC; abundance: once; j_gene: TRBJ2-7; v_gene: TRBV28; d_gene: TRBD2
CDR3aa: CASSSEGGGANVLTF; CDR3nt: TGTGCCAGCAGTTCAGAGGGGGGTGGGGCCAACGTCCTGACTTTC; abundance: .; j_gene: TRBJ2-6; v_gene: TRBV28; d_gene: .
CDR3aa: CASRGQGAYEQYF; CDR3nt: TGTGCCAGCAGAGGGCAGGGGGCCTACGAGCAGTACTTC; abundance: .; j_gene: TRBJ2-7; v_gene: TRBV28; d_gene: TRBD1
CDR3aa: CASSLTRAGEISEQFF; CDR3nt: TGCGCCAGCAGCTTGACTCGAGCGGGAGAGATTAGTGAGCAGTTCTTC; abundance: .; j_gene: TRBJ2-1; v_gene: TRBV5-1; d_gene: TRBD2
CDR3aa: CSFRHSYNEQFF; CDR3nt: TGCAGCTTCCGACACTCCTACAATGAGCAGTTCTTC; abundance: .; j_gene: TRBJ2-1; v_gene: TRBV29-1; d_gene: .
CDR3aa: CASSLVVAYEQYF; CDR3nt: TGTGCCAGCAGCTTAGTTGTGGCCTACGAGCAGTACTTC; abundance: .; j_gene: TRBJ2-7; v_gene: TRBV11-2; d_gene: .
CDR3aa: CASSPRDRPYGEQYF; CDR3nt: TGTGCCAGCAGCCCCCGGGACAGGCCCTACGGCGAGCAGTACTTC; abundance: .; j_gene: TRBJ2-7; v_gene: TRBV14; d_gene: TRBD1
CDR3aa: CASSQFGSGTAGELFF; CDR3nt: TGCGCCAGCAGCCAATTCGGTAGCGGTACCGCCGGGGAGCTGTTTTTT; abundance: .; j_gene: TRBJ2-2; v_gene: TRBV4-1; d_gene: .
CDR3aa: CASSGLAGYNEQFF; CDR3nt: TGTGCCAGCAGTGGACTAGCGGGATACAATGAGCAGTTCTTC; abundance: once; j_gene: TRBJ2-1; v_gene: TRBV6-1; d_gene: TRBD2
CDR3aa: CASSFGGGSTDTQYF; CDR3nt: TGTGCCAGCAGCTTTGGCGGAGGGAGCACAGATACGCAGTATTTT; abundance: .; j_gene: TRBJ2-3; v_gene: TRBV5-4; d_gene: .
CDR3aa: CAISESGAKNGYTF; CDR3nt: TGTGCCATCAGTGAGTCCGGGGCGAAGAATGGCTACACCTTC; abundance: .; j_gene: TRBJ1-2; v_gene: TRBV10-3; d_gene: .
CDR3aa: CASSLDTLYF; CDR3nt: TGTGCCAGCAGCTTGGACACCTTGTACTTC; abundance: .; j_gene: TRBJ2-5; v_gene: TRBV11-2; d_gene: .
CDR3aa: CASSPARSTDTQYF; CDR3nt: TGTGCCAGCAGCCCCGCGCGAAGCACAGATACGCAGTATTTT; abundance: .; j_gene: TRBJ2-3; v_gene: TRBV28; d_gene: .
CDR3aa: CASGWNTEAFF; CDR3nt: TGTGCCAGCGGGTGGAACACTGAAGCTTTCTTT; abundance: .; j_gene: TRBJ1-1; v_gene: TRBV2; d_gene: .
CDR3aa: CAWSPRGTGHYNEQFF; CDR3nt: TGTGCCTGGAGCCCCCGAGGGACAGGTCATTACAATGAGCAGTTCTTC; abundance: once; j_gene: TRBJ2-1; v_gene: TRBV30; d_gene: TRBD1
CDR3aa: CASSYSTGVREKLFF; CDR3nt: TGTGCCAGCAGTTACTCCACAGGGGTACGGGAAAAACTGTTTTTT; abundance: .; j_gene: TRBJ1-4; v_gene: TRBV6-5; d_gene: TRBD1
CDR3aa: CAISELAGGLADTQYF; CDR3nt: TGTGCCATCAGCGAACTAGCGGGAGGTCTCGCAGATACGCAGTATTTT; abundance: once; j_gene: TRBJ2-3; v_gene: TRBV10-3; d_gene: TRBD2
CDR3aa: CASSALAGGLNEQYF; CDR3nt: TGTGCCAGCAGTGCCCTAGCGGGAGGGCTAAACGAGCAGTACTTC; abundance: .; j_gene: TRBJ2-7; v_gene: TRBV2; d_gene: TRBD2
CDR3aa: CASSAFQGSLVTGELFF; CDR3nt: TGTGCCAGCAGCGCCTTCCAAGGTAGCTTGGTGACCGGGGAGCTGTTTTTT; abundance: .; j_gene: TRBJ2-2; v_gene: TRBV9; d_gene: .
CDR3aa: CASSLDLTSGRITDTQYF; CDR3nt: TGTGCCAGCAGCTTAGATCTGACTAGCGGGAGGATAACAGATACGCAGTATTTT; abundance: .; j_gene: TRBJ2-3; v_gene: TRBV11-2; d_gene: TRBD2
CDR3aa: CAISETGGDGYTF; CDR3nt: TGTGCCATCAGTGAGACAGGGGGTGATGGCTACACCTTC; abundance: .; j_gene: TRBJ1-2; v_gene: TRBV10-3; d_gene: TRBD1
CDR3aa: CASSQDPYSSGANVLTF; CDR3nt: TGTGCCAGCAGCCAAGATCCCTACAGCTCTGGGGCCAACGTCCTGACTTTC; abundance: .; j_gene: TRBJ2-6; v_gene: TRBV14; d_gene: .
CDR3aa: CASSVGSTDTQYF; CDR3nt: TGTGCCAGCAGCGTAGGGAGCACAGATACGCAGTATTTT; abundance: .; j_gene: TRBJ2-3; v_gene: TRBV9; d_gene: .
CDR3aa: CASSPLTGAKNIQYF; CDR3nt: TGTGCCAGCTCACCACTGACAGGGGCCAAAAACATTCAGTACTTC; abundance: .; j_gene: TRBJ2-4; v_gene: TRBV18; d_gene: TRBD1
CDR3aa: CASSRSGYNEQFF; CDR3nt: TGTGCCAGCAGCCGTAGCGGCTACAATGAGCAGTTCTTC; abundance: .; j_gene: TRBJ2-1; v_gene: TRBV7-2; d_gene: .
CDR3aa: CASSSQSGNQPQHF; CDR3nt: TGTGCCAGTAGTAGTCAGAGTGGCAATCAGCCCCAGCATTTT; abundance: .; j_gene: TRBJ1-5; v_gene: TRBV19; d_gene: .
CDR3aa: CASSLSGSGNTIYF; CDR3nt: TGTGCCAGCAGCTTGTCAGGGTCTGGAAACACCATATATTTT; abundance: few; j_gene: TRBJ1-3; v_gene: TRBV5-4; d_gene: .
CDR3aa: CASSLGELAGRTGELFF; CDR3nt: TGTGCCAGCAGTTTGGGGGAACTAGCGGGACGGACCGGGGAGCTGTTTTTT; abundance: .; j_gene: TRBJ2-2; v_gene: TRBV28; d_gene: TRBD2
CDR3aa: CASRRRGEQYF; CDR3nt: TGTGCCAGCAGGCGGCGTGGGGAGCAGTACTTC; abundance: .; j_gene: TRBJ2-7; v_gene: TRBV28; d_gene: .
CDR3aa: CASSQEILKTGNYGYTF; CDR3nt: TGCGCCAGCAGCCAGGAAATTTTGAAGACAGGGAACTATGGCTACACCTTC; abundance: .; j_gene: TRBJ1-2; v_gene: TRBV4-1; d_gene: TRBD1
CDR3aa: CASSLGLLEQFF; CDR3nt: TGTGCCAGCAGCTTAGGTCTGTTAGAGCAGTTCTTC; abundance: .; j_gene: TRBJ2-1; v_gene: TRBV7-9; d_gene: .
CDR3aa: CAITRGGTYEQYF; CDR3nt: TGTGCCATCACGAGGGGGGGAACCTACGAGCAGTACTTC; abundance: .; j_gene: TRBJ2-7; v_gene: TRBV10-3; d_gene: .
CDR3aa: CASSLTGGKGYEQYF; CDR3nt: TGCGCCAGCAGCTTGACAGGGGGCAAGGGTTACGAGCAGTACTTC; abundance: .; j_gene: TRBJ2-7; v_gene: TRBV5-1; d_gene: TRBD1
CDR3aa: CASSFTPGTEKLFF; CDR3nt: TGTGCCAGCAGCTTTACCCCGGGAACTGAAAAACTGTTTTTT; abundance: .; j_gene: TRBJ1-4; v_gene: TRBV7-9; d_gene: .
CDR3aa: CASSIPLGAGGYIQYF; CDR3nt: TGTGCCAGCAGCATCCCATTGGGGGCAGGGGGCTACATTCAGTACTTC; abundance: .; j_gene: TRBJ2-4; v_gene: TRBV2; d_gene: TRBD1
CDR3aa: CASRSYSGLAGVQYF; CDR3nt: TGTGCCAGCAGATCCTATTCGGGACTAGCGGGAGTTCAGTACTTC; abundance: .; j_gene: TRBJ2-4; v_gene: TRBV28; d_gene: TRBD2
CDR3aa: CAWSGREGQPQHF; CDR3nt: TGTGCCTGGAGTGGGAGGGAGGGTCAGCCCCAGCATTTT; abundance: .; j_gene: TRBJ1-5; v_gene: TRBV30; d_gene: .
CDR3aa: CASSPGWGLAGVSYNEQFF; CDR3nt: TGCGCCAGCAGCCCAGGTTGGGGACTAGCGGGAGTCTCCTACAATGAGCAGTTCTTC; abundance: .; j_gene: TRBJ2-1; v_gene: TRBV4-1; d_gene: TRBD2
CDR3aa: CSVEGWGRTEAFF; CDR3nt: TGCAGCGTTGAAGGATGGGGTCGCACTGAAGCTTTCTTT; abundance: .; j_gene: TRBJ1-1; v_gene: TRBV29-1; d_gene: .
CDR3aa: CASSLSVREKSYEQYF; CDR3nt: TGTGCCAGCAGCTTATCTGTGCGGGAGAAGAGCTACGAGCAGTACTTC; abundance: .; j_gene: TRBJ2-7; v_gene: TRBV11-2; d_gene: TRBD2
CDR3aa: CASSPREKALYEQYF; CDR3nt: TGTGCCAGCAGCCCTCGTGAGAAAGCACTCTACGAGCAGTACTTC; abundance: .; j_gene: TRBJ2-7; v_gene: TRBV11-2; d_gene: .
CDR3aa: CASSFVRSRYNEQFF; CDR3nt: TGTGCCAGCAGTTTTGTAAGGTCCCGATACAATGAGCAGTTCTTC; abundance: few; j_gene: TRBJ2-1; v_gene: TRBV28; d_gene: .
CDR3aa: CASSPQVYEQDF; CDR3nt: TGTGCCAGCAGCCCGCAAGTCTACGAGCAGGACTTC; abundance: .; j_gene: TRBJ2-7; v_gene: TRBV11-2; d_gene: .
CDR3aa: CASSLMRAGALPYNEQFF; CDR3nt: TGTGCCAGCAGCTTGATGAGGGCGGGAGCGCTCCCCTACAATGAGCAGTTCTTC; abundance: .; j_gene: TRBJ2-1; v_gene: TRBV5-4; d_gene: TRBD2
CDR3aa: CASSPRQGRSGELFF; CDR3nt: TGTGCCAGCAGTCCGCGACAGGGTAGGTCCGGGGAGCTGTTTTTT; abundance: .; j_gene: TRBJ2-2; v_gene: TRBV27; d_gene: TRBD1
CDR3aa: CASNLGGGELFF; CDR3nt: TGTGCCAGCAACCTCGGTGGCGGGGAGCTGTTTTTT; abundance: .; j_gene: TRBJ2-2; v_gene: TRBV7-2; d_gene: .
CDR3aa: CASSLDPNTEAFF; CDR3nt: TGTGCCAGCAGCTTAGATCCTAACACTGAGGCTTTCTTT; abundance: .; j_gene: TRBJ1-1; v_gene: TRBV11-2; d_gene: .
CDR3aa: CAWSVRRLEQFF; CDR3nt: TGTGCCTGGAGTGTACGGCGACTAGAGCAGTTCTTC; abundance: .; j_gene: TRBJ2-1; v_gene: TRBV30; d_gene: .